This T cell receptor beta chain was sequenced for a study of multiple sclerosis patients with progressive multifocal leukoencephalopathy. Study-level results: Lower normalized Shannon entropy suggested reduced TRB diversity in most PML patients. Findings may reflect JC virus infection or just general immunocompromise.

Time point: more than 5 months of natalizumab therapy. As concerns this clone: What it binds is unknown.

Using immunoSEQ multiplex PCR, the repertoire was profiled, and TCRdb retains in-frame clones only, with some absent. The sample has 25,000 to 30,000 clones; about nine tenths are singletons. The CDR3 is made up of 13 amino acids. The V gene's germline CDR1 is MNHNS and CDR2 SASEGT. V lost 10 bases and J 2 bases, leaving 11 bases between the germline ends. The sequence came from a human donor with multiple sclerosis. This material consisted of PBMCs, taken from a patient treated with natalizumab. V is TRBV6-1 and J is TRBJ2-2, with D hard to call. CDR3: CAIPAKNTGELFF. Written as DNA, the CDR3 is TGTGCCATACCGGCCAAAAACACCGGGGAGCTGTTTTTT.